Here is one T cell receptor (beta chain) with its context. The sample belongs to a study of blood T cell repertoires in COVID-19. Across the study: The United States, Italy and Spain supplied acute and convalescent COVID-19 samples.

This CDR3 is built from 14 residues. Trimming pared 6 bases from V and 0 bases from J, leaving 11 bases between. CDR1 MNHEY and CDR2 SVGAGI come from the germline V gene. In the original analysis: Estimated nucleated cell counts came from reference gene primer amplification. Assay: immunoSEQ multiplex PCR; the TCRdb copy retains only in-frame clones and omits some. Clonal size and the V and J genes are those of that table, whereas D and trimming came from the DNA. The table records approximately 37,000 clones, around 90% of them present only once. The chain couples TRBV6-5 to TRBJ1-2; tentatively, D is TRBD1 (5 bases). This clonotype was obtained from a human donor in a cohort sampled during active COVID-19. The sample was peripheral blood. DNA for the CDR3: TGTGCCAGCAGAGACAGTTACCCTAACTATGGCTACACCTTC. This gives the protein CASRDSYPNYGYTF.